Shown below are 26 T cell receptor beta chains from a single sample sequenced in a study of OX40 agonist ivuxolimab in advanced cancers. TCRdb's table, derived via immunoSEQ multiplex PCR, lists solely in-frame clones and lacks some. The data hold 15,000 to 20,000 clones, with over 70% observed a single time. Specimen: CD4+ or CD8+ T cells sorted from blood, collected in a trial of the OX40 agonist ivuxolimab. The receptors come from an adult with an advanced solid tumor such as melanoma, head and neck, liver or kidney cancer.

This clone showed up just a few times. The chain is built from TRBV7-8 and TRBJ2-7, with 7 bases fitting TRBD2. The CDR3 runs 15 residues. Trimming removed 1 base from V and 0 bases from J; junction bases left unmatched: 3. The V gene's germline CDR1 is SGHVS and CDR2 FQNEAQ. Written as DNA, the CDR3 is TGTGCCAGCAGCTTAGTCGGCGGGGGCTCCTACGAGCAGTACTTC. Its translation: CASSLVGGGSYEQYF.

The chain uses TRBV5-1 and TRBJ1-1; D is unclear. V was cut by 4 bases and J by 1 base, with 11 bases left in between. Per the germline V gene, CDR1 is SGHRS and CDR2 is YFSETQ. The CDR3 length is 14 residues. The CDR3 reads CASSPGGSNTEAFF. The CDR3 DNA follows: TGCGCCAGCAGCCCCGGCGGGTCGAACACTGAAGCTTTCTTT.

The chain combines TRBV13 with TRBJ1-1; D uncertain. The CDR3 loop spans 11 amino acids. Trimming removed 0 bases from V and 4 bases from J, with 0 bases in between. Per germline, CDR1 PRHDT and CDR2 FYEKMQ (reference sequence). The CDR3 sequence is CASSLGTEAFF. The CDR3 region has the DNA TGTGCCAGCAGCTTAGGCACTGAAGCTTTCTTT.

The chain employs TRBV7-3 and TRBJ1-3; a weak D match, TRBD1 (5 bases). CDR3 length: 15 amino acids. Germline-derived CDR1 and CDR2 are SGHTA and FQGTGA. The V gene lost 11 bases and the J gene lost 3 bases, with 20 bases spanning the gap. CDR3 coding DNA: TGTGCCGTCGAGGACACGTTGAAGATTGGAAACACCATATATTTT. Translating it yields CAVEDTLKIGNTIYF.

The rearrangement uses TRBV7-4 and TRBJ1-5; D gene unclear. The CDR3 consists of 15 residues. V shed 7 bases and J shed 3 bases, with 16 bases lying between them. Per the germline V gene, CDR1 is SGHVT and CDR2 is SQSDAQ. The CDR3 loop is CASILRYRDNQPQHF. The CDR3 DNA reads as TGTGCCAGCATCCTCAGGTATAGGGACAATCAGCCCCAGCATTTT.

The CDR3 spells CATSSDTRDTEAFF. The CDR3, as DNA: TGTGCCACCAGCAGTGATACAAGGGACACTGAAGCTTTCTTT. The rearrangement joins TRBV15 to TRBJ1-1; D gene ambiguous. V was trimmed by 3 bases and J by 3 bases, leaving 11 bases between them. This CDR3 has 14 residues. Germline assignment: CDR1 LNHNV and CDR2 YYDKDF (reference sequence).

This chain joins TRBV28 and TRBJ2-7, with TRBD1 identical over 9 bases. The J segment lost 5 bases and the V segment lost 1 base, leaving 3 bases of the junction unmatched. Per germline, CDR1 MDHEN and CDR2 SYDVKM. The CDR3 sequence is 14 residues long. In DNA form, the CDR3 reads TGTGCCAGCAGTTTATACGGGACAGGGAACGAGCAGTACTTC. This encodes CASSLYGTGNEQYF. Looking up the rest from reference TRBV28 and TRBJ2-7 gives the full variable domain: DVKVTQSSRYLVKRTGEKVFLECVQDMDHENMFWYRQDPGLGLRLIYFSYDVKMKEKGDIPEGYSVSREKKERFSLILESASTNQTSMYLCASSLYGTGNEQYFGPGTRLTVT.

V is TRBV5-6 and J is TRBJ2-7, with D perhaps given as TRBD1 or TRBD2 (7 bases each). With 3 bases removed from V and 3 bases from J, the gap between germline ends came to 13 bases. Per germline, CDR1 SGHDT and CDR2 YYEEEE. The CDR3 has 14 amino acids. The CDR3 is CASSSGGQIYEQYF. The CDR3 DNA is TGTGCCAGCAGCTCGGGGGGACAGATCTACGAGCAGTACTTC.

This clone appeared a single time. This chain connects TRBV7-8 to TRBJ2-7, with D hard to call. The V gene lost 5 bases and the J gene lost 7 bases, with 12 bases spanning the gap. This CDR3 is built from 12 residues. Germline V gene lookup returns CDR1 SGHVS and CDR2 FQNEAQ. The DNA of the CDR3 is TGTGCCAGCAGCCTGTCTAACGATGAGCAGTACTTC. This gives the protein CASSLSNDEQYF.

This clone was seen a single time. CDR3 nucleotides: TGTGCCAGCAGTTGGACAGGGGGGTACGAGCAGTACTTC. This codes for CASSWTGGYEQYF. The chain employs TRBV6-6 and TRBJ2-7; 10 bases agree with TRBD1. Trimming removed 4 bases from V and 4 bases from J; junction bases left unmatched: 1. Germline V gene data show CDR1 as MNHNY and CDR2 as SVGAGI (reference sequence). The CDR3 is made up of 13 amino acids.

The chain recombines TRBV7-9 with TRBJ1-2, with TRBD1 matching over 9 bases. The CDR3 totals 14 residues. J was trimmed by 6 bases and V by 1 base; bases with no gene match: 3. Per germline, CDR1 SEHNR and CDR2 FQNEAQ (reference sequence). The CDR3 DNA follows: TGTGCCAGCAGCTTAGTACAGGGGGCAGATGGCTACACCTTC. It encodes CASSLVQGADGYTF.

The V and J genes are TRBV5-4 and TRBJ1-5; 8 bases fit TRBD1. CDR1 is SGHNT, CDR2 YYREEE, per germline (reference sequence). CDR3 length: 13 amino acids. Germline trimming cut 5 bases from V and 6 bases from J; bases unmatched to any gene: 4. The CDR3 spells CASSPGGSQPQHF. CDR3 in DNA: TGTGCCAGCAGTCCAGGGGGCTCTCAGCCCCAGCATTTT.

The chain couples TRBV4-1 to TRBJ2-1, with 10 bases matching TRBD2. Germline CDR1 and CDR2: MGHRA and YSYEKL. The CDR3 spans 19 residues. V lost 2 bases and J lost 12; bases outside the gene matches: 22. CDR3 protein: CASSQSIPLTSGAPTWQFF. CDR3 DNA sequence: TGCGCCAGCAGCCAATCTATACCCCTAACTAGCGGGGCACCAACCTGGCAGTTCTTC.

This sequence joins TRBV29-1 and TRBJ1-2; tentative D call: TRBD1 (6 bases). Trimming took 3 bases from V and 5 from J, leaving 19 bases between them. This CDR3 has 15 amino acids. From germline, CDR1 is SQVTM and CDR2 ANQGSEA. The CDR3 region has the DNA TGCAGCGTTGAGGTATGTGGGGGGCGTCGGTATGGCTACACCTTC. Its protein product is CSVEVCGGRRYGYTF.

This chain links TRBV6-1 with TRBJ2-7, with D uncertain. Looked up from germline, CDR1 is MNHNS and CDR2 is SASEGT. The CDR3 extends over 11 amino acids. Trimming shortened V by 6 bases and J by 3 bases, and 6 bases separated the two germline ends. Here the CDR3 reads CASSLGYEQYF. CDR3 DNA sequence: TGTGCCAGCAGCCTCGGCTACGAGCAGTACTTC.

This clone was counted only a few times. V gene TRBV5-6 combines with J gene TRBJ2-5; D remains unclear. V lost 1 base to trimming and J lost 1 base, with 2 bases between them. Germline-derived CDR1 and CDR2 are SGHDT and YYEEEE. The CDR3 has 12 amino acids. The DNA for the CDR3 is TGTGCCAGCAGCTTGTCCCAAGAGACCCAGTACTTC. Amino acids: CASSLSQETQYF. Full variable domain (missing parts from reference TRBV5-6 and TRBJ2-5): DAGVTQSPTHLIKTRGQQVTLRCSPKSGHDTVSWYQQALGQGPQFIFQYYEEEERQRGNFPDRFSGHQFPNYSSELNVNALLLGDSALYLCASSLSQETQYFGPGTRLLVL.

The chain uses TRBV7-3 and TRBJ2-3; TRBD2 matches 7 bases. Germline CDR1 is SGHTA and CDR2 is FQGTGA. CDR3 size: 17 residues. V dropped 4 bases and J dropped 0; count of bases not matched to a gene: 10. The CDR3 DNA is TGTGCCAGCAGCTCCGTTGGAGCGGGATATAGCACAGATACGCAGTATTTT. Protein product: CASSSVGAGYSTDTQYF.

The rearrangement joins TRBV9 to TRBJ1-3; 9 nucleotides line up with TRBD1. This CDR3 is 15 amino acids long. The trim removed 3 bases at V and 2 bases at J, leaving 3 bases unmatched. The germline CDR1 and CDR2 sequences are SGDLS and YYNGEE. CDR3 nucleotides: TGTGCCAGCAGCGCGGGGACAGGGCCTGGAAACACCATATATTTT. Protein sequence: CASSAGTGPGNTIYF.

V is TRBV4-3 and J is TRBJ2-7, with D possibly being TRBD1 (5 bases). In germline, CDR1 is LGHNA, CDR2 YSLEER. This CDR3 has 14 residues. Trimming pared 4 bases from V and 0 bases from J, leaving 10 bases between. CDR3 bases: TGCGCCAGCAGCCCTTATACAGGCTCCTACGAGCAGTACTTC. Protein: CASSPYTGSYEQYF.

This chain connects TRBV7-9 to TRBJ1-1; D remains ambiguous. The germline CDR1 and CDR2 sequences are SEHNR and FQNEAQ (reference sequence). There are 15 residues in the CDR3. With 2 bases removed from V and 3 bases from J, the gap between germline ends came to 13 bases. Here the CDR3 reads CASSLPSGVYTEAFF. In nucleotides, the CDR3 is TGTGCCAGCAGCTTACCCTCGGGAGTATACACTGAAGCTTTCTTT.

V gene TRBV27 combines with J gene TRBJ1-2; TRBD1 aligns across 10 bases. V was pared by 6 bases and J by 7 bases, with 5 bases of the junction left unmatched. Germline-derived CDR1 and CDR2 are MNHEY and SMNVEV (reference sequence). The CDR3 loop spans 13 amino acids. CDR3 amino acids: CASSLGTGVGYTF. The CDR3 region has the DNA TGTGCCAGCAGCCTGGGGACAGGGGTTGGCTACACCTTC.

The chain joins TRBV19 to TRBJ2-1, with D maybe TRBD1 (5 bases). This CDR3 is 15 amino acids long. The germline V and J ends were trimmed by 1 base and 2 bases, with 9 bases remaining between them. Per the germline V gene, CDR1 is LNHDA and CDR2 is SQIVND (reference sequence). The CDR3 is CASSIGGATYNEQFF. CDR3 DNA: TGTGCCAGTAGTATAGGTGGGGCAACCTACAATGAGCAGTTCTTC.

In this sample, this clone turned up a few times. The V call is TRBV7-6, the J call TRBJ2-3; D is tentatively TRBD1 or TRBD2 (5 bases each). Germline-derived CDR1 and CDR2 are SGHVS and FNYEAQ. With 5 bases removed from V and 0 bases from J, the gap between germline ends came to 12 bases. The CDR3 spans 15 residues. DNA for the CDR3: TGTGCCAGCAGCAGTTGGGACGGAAGCACAGATACGCAGTATTTT. Protein: CASSSWDGSTDTQYF. The full variable domain, its missing parts supplied by reference TRBV7-6 and TRBJ2-3, is GAGVSQSPRYKVTKRGQDVALRCDPISGHVSLYWYRQALGQGPEFLTYFNYEAQQDKSGLPNDRFSAERPEGSISTLTIQRTEQRDSAMYRCASSSWDGSTDTQYFGPGTRLTVL.

The chain couples TRBV28 to TRBJ2-7; D not resolved. The germline V and J ends were trimmed by 4 bases and 3 bases, with 10 bases remaining between them. Looked up from germline, CDR1 is MDHEN and CDR2 is SYDVKM. CDR3 size: 13 residues. The CDR3 DNA is TGTGCCAGCAGTTCCCGGTCCTTCTACGAGCAGTACTTC. This sequence encodes CASSSRSFYEQYF.

V usage is TRBV11-2 and J usage is TRBJ1-2, with D perhaps TRBD1 (5 bases). V lost 3 bases and J 4 bases, leaving 12 bases between the germline ends. The CDR3 contains 14 residues. The germline V gene has CDR1 SGHAT and CDR2 FQNNGV. The CDR3 DNA reads as TGTGCCAGCAGCTTGGACCGGGGCGCCTATGGCTACACCTTC. This encodes CASSLDRGAYGYTF.

This chain joins TRBV4-3 and TRBJ1-2; D possibly corresponds to TRBD1 (6 bases). The CDR3 sequence is 16 residues long. V lost 3 bases and J 2 bases, leaving 16 bases between the germline ends. The germline V gene encodes CDR1 LGHNA and CDR2 YSLEER. The chain's CDR3 is CASSQSRQVGNYGYTF. The CDR3 nucleotides are TGCGCCAGCAGCCAGTCCCGACAGGTGGGGAACTATGGCTACACCTTC.